A selection of T cell receptor beta chains follows, all from one sample in a study of T-cell reconstitution after alpha-beta-depleted transplantation in children. Using its own MiXCR run on the PCR reads, TCRdb lists one record per CDR3 protein. The sample lists 700,000 or so distinct CDR3 sequences; about 12% were seen once. The sample here was PBMCs, taken before TCRalphabeta/CD19-depleted stem cell transplant. These receptors all come from a girl aged 2 to 10 with congenital amegakaryocytic thrombocytopenia, due to receive a stem cell transplant. CDR3s include the opening cysteine and the closing phenylalanine or tryptophan. Fields, in order: CDR3 protein, V gene, clone size, J gene. Clone size is stated in some rows and not others, as once, few, many or a class when expanded.

CAISELAAGDVADTQYF | TRBV10-3 | many | TRBJ2-3
CASTPAVAYNSPLHF | TRBV2 | few | TRBJ1-6
CSARDGGASTYNEQFF | TRBV20-1 | many | TRBJ2-1
CASSRDRAQETQYF | TRBV28 | few | TRBJ2-5
CASSQVLAGNNEQFF | TRBV3-1 | many | TRBJ2-1
CASSPGTAYQPQHF | TRBV7-9 | many | TRBJ1-5
CASSPGTSGYSYNEQFF | TRBV5-1 | - | TRBJ2-1
CSADLAGASGTDTQYF | TRBV20-1 | - | TRBJ2-3
CSALTSGGSYEQYF | TRBV20-1 | many | TRBJ2-7
CASSLAMTPQETQYF | TRBV7-2 | many | TRBJ2-5
CSAQERGKGLFHNEQFF | TRBV20-1 | few | TRBJ2-1
CASRPPYEQYF | TRBV28 | few | TRBJ2-7
CASSSTIYRDREQYF | TRBV5-1 | many | TRBJ2-7
CASSFLLSETQYF | TRBV7-2 | many | TRBJ2-5
CASSSYRSPGGNIQYF | TRBV7-2 | few | TRBJ2-4
CSPRAAGEQFF | TRBV29-1 | many | TRBJ2-1
CAITDSEPYEQYF | TRBV10-3 | few | TRBJ2-7
CASSQEIGIAGGPRETQYF | TRBV4-1 | many | TRBJ2-5
CASSGRVSSYNEQFF | TRBV11-1 | - | TRBJ2-1
CASSLGVTSYGEQFF | TRBV5-5 | few | TRBJ2-1
CASSANTDTQYF | TRBV18 | few | TRBJ2-3
CSARDLGLVAYNEQFF | TRBV20-1 | many | TRBJ2-1